This T cell receptor beta chain emerged from a study of shared clonotypes between healthy human individuals. Study-wide background: The plates for each donor numbered three CD4 naive, three CD4 memory, two CD8 naive and one CD8 memory.

Assay used: immunoSEQ multiplex PCR; TCRdb lists only in-frame clones, some missing. This table holds approximately 88,000 clones, 68% found once. The CDR3 extends over 16 amino acids. This clone was observed a few times. The sequenced material came from memory CD8+ T cells sorted from blood. Subset meaning: CD45RO+ cells pooled with CCR7-negative TemRA cells. The TCR originated in a man aged 30-40 years in good health. This chain uses TRBV21-1 with TRBJ2-7; the table's D call, TRBD1, has no DNA check behind it. TRBV21-1 is assigned pseudogene status. The CDR3 here is CASSKKGQNESYEQYF. The DNA for the CDR3 is TGTGCCAGCAGCAAAAAGGGACAGAATGAATCCTACGAGCAGTACTTC.